This T cell receptor beta chain is drawn from a study of cytomegalovirus exposure and HLA in healthy donors. General study points: An analysis that was carried out later associated 16,951 TCR beta sequences with HLA alleles at 0.05 false discovery rate. For most subjects, TCR beta sequences were reported to predict HLA-A and HLA-B alleles with accuracy.

With respect to this clone: Its cognate antigen is unknown.

This CDR3 contains 13 residues. Trimming cost V 6 bases and J 3 bases, with 11 bases left between them. In germline, CDR1 is MGHDK, CDR2 SYGVNS. Vbeta (60) and Jbeta (13) primers were used in the PCR. TCRdb keeps only in-frame clones here, not all; method: immunoSEQ multiplex PCR. The sample has 91,000 or so clones, 76% seen once. J is TRBJ1-2 and V is TRBV25-1; D is possibly TRBD1 (6 bases). The source is a man aged 30-40 years in good health and CMV-seropositive. What was sequenced was PBMCs. The CDR3 sequence is CASSKGGHYGYTF. The CDR3 DNA follows: TGTGCCAGCAGCAAGGGGGGGCACTATGGCTACACCTTC.